This is a list of T cell receptor beta chains from one sample in a study of molecular identifiers for immune sequencing clone quantification. TCRdb itself ran the PCR reads through MiXCR, one entry per CDR3 protein. The sample carries 250,000 to 350,000 distinct CDR3 sequences, about a fifth recorded once. Sequencing was carried out using naive CD8+ T cells from blood, with Jurkat cell RNA spiked in. The receptors derive from a human donor in good health. Some libraries in this study had Jurkat cell RNA spiked in. Both conserved end residues are part of each CDR3. A D gene is named only where the DNA matches it firmly. Clone size appears in some rows only: once, few, many, or a class for an expanded clone.

cdr3_nt: TGCAGTGCCCCCAGACAGGGGGTGGGCACTGAAGCTTTCTTT
cdr3_aa: CSAPRQGVGTEAFF
d_call: TRBD1
cdr3_length: 14
j_call: TRBJ1-1
v_call: TRBV20-1
clone_size: few

cdr3_nt: TGTGCCAGCAGCCAAGTTTCGGGGATGAACACTGAAGCTTTCTTT
cdr3_aa: CASSQVSGMNTEAFF
d_call: NA
cdr3_length: 15
j_call: TRBJ1-1
v_call: TRBV14
clone_size: many

cdr3_nt: TGCGCCAGCAGCCAAGTTTGGGGGACTTCAAGGCACGAGCAGTACTTC
cdr3_aa: CASSQVWGTSRHEQYF
d_call: NA
cdr3_length: 16
j_call: TRBJ2-7
v_call: TRBV4-3
clone_size: NA

cdr3_nt: TGTGCCAGTAAAAAGACAGGGTTTCCCAATGAGCAGTTCTTC
cdr3_aa: CASKKTGFPNEQFF
d_call: TRBD1
cdr3_length: 14
j_call: TRBJ2-1
v_call: TRBV19
clone_size: many

cdr3_nt: TGCAGTGCTAGGGACAGCGGAGAGATTCGACCCTACGAGCAGTACTTC
cdr3_aa: CSARDSGEIRPYEQYF
d_call: NA
cdr3_length: 16
j_call: TRBJ2-7
v_call: TRBV20-1
clone_size: NA

cdr3_nt: TGTGCCAGCAGCAGTGCTAATACAGATACGCAGTATTTT
cdr3_aa: CASSSANTDTQYF
d_call: NA
cdr3_length: 13
j_call: TRBJ2-3
v_call: TRBV5-6
clone_size: many

cdr3_nt: TGTGCCAGCAGCTCCTTAATAAGTGGGACTGAAGCTTTCTTT
cdr3_aa: CASSSLISGTEAFF
d_call: NA
cdr3_length: 14
j_call: TRBJ1-1
v_call: TRBV3-1
clone_size: few

cdr3_nt: TGTGCCACGACCAGTGGGACGGTCGAGCAGTACTTC
cdr3_aa: CATTSGTVEQYF
d_call: NA
cdr3_length: 12
j_call: TRBJ2-7
v_call: TRBV10-3
clone_size: NA

cdr3_nt: TGCAGCGTTGAAGGGGGACCCTTGGAGAACTACAATGAGCAGTTCTTC
cdr3_aa: CSVEGGPLENYNEQFF
d_call: NA
cdr3_length: 16
j_call: TRBJ2-1
v_call: TRBV29-1
clone_size: many

cdr3_nt: TGTGCCAGCAGCTGGAGGGGCTCGGGGAACACTGAAGCTTTCTTT
cdr3_aa: CASSWRGSGNTEAFF
d_call: NA
cdr3_length: 15
j_call: TRBJ1-1
v_call: TRBV7-9
clone_size: many

cdr3_nt: TGCGCCAGCAGCCTTCGGGACATTACTAGCACAGATACGCAGTATTTT
cdr3_aa: CASSLRDITSTDTQYF
d_call: NA
cdr3_length: 16
j_call: TRBJ2-3
v_call: TRBV5-1
clone_size: many

cdr3_nt: TGCGCCAGCAGCTTGGGTCCGACTAGCGAGGACACCGGGGAGCTGTTTTTT
cdr3_aa: CASSLGPTSEDTGELFF
d_call: TRBD2
cdr3_length: 17
j_call: TRBJ2-2
v_call: TRBV5-1
clone_size: many

cdr3_nt: TGTGCCAGCAGCTTCGGGACTGGCGGGAGGGCCCGGTTCTACGAGCAGTACTTC
cdr3_aa: CASSFGTGGRARFYEQYF
d_call: TRBD2
cdr3_length: 18
j_call: TRBJ2-7
v_call: TRBV12-3/TRBV12-4
clone_size: NA

cdr3_nt: TGTGCTAGTGGTTTGCCTCGTAATGAGCAGTTCTTC
cdr3_aa: CASGLPRNEQFF
d_call: NA
cdr3_length: 12
j_call: TRBJ2-1
v_call: TRBV12-5
clone_size: many

cdr3_nt: TGTGCCAGCAGCAGCCCTTCTAGCGGGGGTTACAATGAGCAGTTCTTC
cdr3_aa: CASSSPSSGGYNEQFF
d_call: TRBD2
cdr3_length: 16
j_call: TRBJ2-1
v_call: TRBV9
clone_size: NA

cdr3_nt: TGTGCCAGCACCGCATACCCCGGGACAGAGTCCAACGTCCTGACTTTC
cdr3_aa: CASTAYPGTESNVLTF
d_call: TRBD1
cdr3_length: 16
j_call: TRBJ2-6
v_call: TRBV7-6
clone_size: many

cdr3_nt: TGCGCCAGCAGCCGACAGGGAGGAACAGATACGCAGTATTTT
cdr3_aa: CASSRQGGTDTQYF
d_call: NA
cdr3_length: 14
j_call: TRBJ2-3
v_call: TRBV10-2
clone_size: few

cdr3_nt: TGTGCCAGCAGTTTAAGGGGGACCGCCTACGAGCAGTACTTC
cdr3_aa: CASSLRGTAYEQYF
d_call: NA
cdr3_length: 14
j_call: TRBJ2-7
v_call: TRBV27
clone_size: NA

cdr3_nt: TGCGCCAGCAGCCAAGATCAGGGGGGGAACCTGGGCAATCAGCCCCAGCATTTT
cdr3_aa: CASSQDQGGNLGNQPQHF
d_call: TRBD1
cdr3_length: 18
j_call: TRBJ1-5
v_call: TRBV4-1
clone_size: NA

cdr3_nt: TGCAGCGCAAACCTTCCCGGGGGGGGCACAGATACGCAGTATTTT
cdr3_aa: CSANLPGGGTDTQYF
d_call: TRBD2
cdr3_length: 15
j_call: TRBJ2-3
v_call: TRBV29-1
clone_size: many